The 2 T cell receptor beta chains reported below all come from one sample, sequenced in a study of blood T cell repertoires in COVID-19. Sequencing was performed with immunoSEQ multiplex PCR; in TCRdb, only in-frame clones are kept and a portion is missing. This table has about 250,000 clones, more than 75% appearing once. Sequencing was performed on PBMCs or T cells enriched from blood (not recorded which). The receptors were gathered from a man aged 40-49 years who had recovered from COVID-19.

Here the CDR3 DNA reads TGTGCCAGCTTTACAGGGGCCCTGAACACCGGGGAGCTGTTTTTT. It codes for CASFTGALNTGELFF. The chain has TRBV28 and TRBJ2-2, with TRBD1 matching 7 bases. With V trimmed by 8 bases and J by 1 base, 7 bases remained unmatched. Per the germline V gene, CDR1 is MDHEN and CDR2 is SYDVKM. CDR3 length equals 15 residues.

The J gene is TRBJ1-1, the V gene TRBV19, with TRBD1 matching over 9 bases. Germline V gene data show CDR1 as LNHDA and CDR2 as SQIVND (reference sequence). V trimming: 4 bases; J trimming: 4 bases; junction bases outside the gene matches: 4. This CDR3 spans 14 amino acids. DNA of the CDR3: TGTGCCAGTAGTACCGGGACAGGGATCACTGAAGCTTTCTTT. This gives the protein CASSTGTGITEAFF.